This is a list of T cell receptor beta chains from one sample in a study of response to subunit inactivated influenza vaccine. TCRdb ran MiXCR on the RT-PCR reads and lists one entry per CDR3 protein. The sample has more than 450,000 distinct CDR3 sequences, around 8% seen once. Source: PBMCs from blood, taken 23 to 25 months after vaccination. The receptors were gathered from a man between 50 and 75 years old who received an inactivated influenza vaccine. Each CDR3 is given with its conserved first and last residue. The D gene is left open where the match is weak. Size is stated for part of the rows, as once, few or many counts, or as a class when the clone is expanded.

V: TRBV4-1
D: TRBD2
size: .
J: TRBJ2-5
CDR3: CASRGGRGGGRETQYF
DNA: TGCGCCAGCAGGGGCGGTAGAGGCGGGGGGCGGGAGACCCAGTACTTC

V: TRBV20-1
D: .
size: many
J: TRBJ2-1
CDR3: CSAEEGLPPNEQFF
DNA: TGCAGTGCTGAGGAAGGACTGCCCCCCAATGAGCAGTTCTTC

V: TRBV20-1
D: TRBD2
size: many
J: TRBJ2-7
CDR3: CSARSSGSEQYF
DNA: TGCAGTGCTAGGAGTAGCGGGAGCGAGCAGTACTTC

V: TRBV10-3
D: .
size: few
J: TRBJ2-7
CDR3: CAISASLRGTVGGEQYF
DNA: TGTGCCATCAGTGCCTCTCTACGCGGGACTGTCGGAGGCGAGCAGTACTTC

V: TRBV6-1
D: .
size: .
J: TRBJ1-1
CDR3: CASSPPGRGEAFF
DNA: TGTGCCAGCAGCCCCCCCGGACGGGGTGAAGCTTTCTTT

V: TRBV12-3/TRBV12-4
D: .
size: many
J: TRBJ2-5
CDR3: CASCGATLKETQYF
DNA: TGTGCCAGCTGTGGGGCGACCCTTAAAGAGACCCAGTACTTC

V: TRBV7-2
D: .
size: .
J: TRBJ2-7
CDR3: CASSGGSPYEQYF
DNA: TGTGCCAGCAGCGGGGGCTCGCCCTACGAGCAGTACTTC

V: TRBV20-1
D: .
size: few
J: TRBJ1-5
CDR3: CSARALQGQPQHF
DNA: TGCAGTGCTAGGGCCCTTCAGGGCCAGCCCCAGCATTTT

V: TRBV20-1
D: TRBD2
size: many
J: TRBJ2-1
CDR3: CSADSLAGTYNEQFF
DNA: TGCAGTGCAGATTCCCTAGCGGGAACTTACAATGAGCAGTTCTTC

V: TRBV7-8
D: TRBD1
size: .
J: TRBJ1-1
CDR3: CASSRQGRVEAFF
DNA: TGTGCCAGCAGCAGACAGGGTCGGGTTGAAGCTTTCTTT

V: TRBV9
D: TRBD1
size: few
J: TRBJ2-4
CDR3: CASSKEHRGLQYF
DNA: TGTGCCAGCAGCAAAGAACACAGGGGGCTTCAGTACTTC

V: TRBV11-2
D: .
size: many
J: TRBJ2-3
CDR3: CASSFFPTDTQYF
DNA: TGTGCCAGCAGCTTTTTTCCCACAGATACGCAGTATTTT

V: TRBV7-8
D: TRBD2
size: .
J: TRBJ2-1
CDR3: CASSPDRTSGRNEQFF
DNA: TGTGCCAGCAGCCCCGACAGGACTAGCGGGAGGAATGAGCAGTTCTTC

V: TRBV4-2
D: TRBD2
size: .
J: TRBJ2-1
CDR3: CASSQPGRSGGYNEQFF
DNA: TGTGCCAGCAGCCAGCCGGGGCGTAGCGGGGGCTACAATGAGCAGTTCTTC

V: TRBV5-5
D: .
size: many
J: TRBJ2-5
CDR3: CASSLGRGFQETQYF
DNA: TGTGCCAGCAGCCTGGGACGGGGGTTTCAAGAGACCCAGTACTTC

V: TRBV6-2/TRBV6-3
D: .
size: many
J: TRBJ1-5
CDR3: CASSYLKGRGFNQPQHF
DNA: TGTGCCAGCAGTTACTTGAAGGGCAGGGGCTTCAATCAGCCCCAGCATTTT

V: TRBV7-2
D: .
size: .
J: TRBJ1-1
CDR3: CASSLGRFPEAFF
DNA: TGTGCCAGCAGCTTAGGGAGGTTCCCTGAAGCTTTCTTT